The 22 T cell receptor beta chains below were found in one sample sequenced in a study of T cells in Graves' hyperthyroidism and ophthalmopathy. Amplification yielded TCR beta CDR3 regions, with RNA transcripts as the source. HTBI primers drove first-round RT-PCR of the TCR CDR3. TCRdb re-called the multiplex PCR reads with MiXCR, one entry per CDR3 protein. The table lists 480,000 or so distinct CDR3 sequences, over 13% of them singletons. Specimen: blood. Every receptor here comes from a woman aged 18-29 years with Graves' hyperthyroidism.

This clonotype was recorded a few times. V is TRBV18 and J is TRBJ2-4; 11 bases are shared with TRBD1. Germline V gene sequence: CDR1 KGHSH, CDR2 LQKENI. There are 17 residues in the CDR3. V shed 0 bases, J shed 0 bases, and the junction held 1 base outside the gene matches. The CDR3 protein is CASSPPGQGVAKNIQYF. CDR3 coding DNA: TGTGCCAGCTCACCACCGGGACAGGGGGTAGCCAAAAACATTCAGTACTTC.

The CDR3 DNA sequence: TGTGCCAGCAGCTTGGACAGGGCGGGGAACTATGGCTACACCTTC. This gives the protein CASSLDRAGNYGYTF. The J gene is TRBJ1-2, the V gene TRBV7-3, with TRBD1 matching over 8 bases. The CDR3 is made up of 15 amino acids. Per germline, CDR1 SGHTA and CDR2 FQGTGA. V shed 3 bases, J shed 2 bases, and the junction held 5 bases outside the gene matches.

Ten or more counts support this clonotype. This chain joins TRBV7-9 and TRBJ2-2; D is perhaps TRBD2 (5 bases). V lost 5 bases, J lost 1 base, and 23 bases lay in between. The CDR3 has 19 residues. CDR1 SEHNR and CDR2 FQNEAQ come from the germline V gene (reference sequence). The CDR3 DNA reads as TGTGCCAGCAGCCCCAAAGGAAGAGCGGCCACGAAGAACACCGGGGAGCTGTTTTTT. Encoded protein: CASSPKGRAATKNTGELFF.

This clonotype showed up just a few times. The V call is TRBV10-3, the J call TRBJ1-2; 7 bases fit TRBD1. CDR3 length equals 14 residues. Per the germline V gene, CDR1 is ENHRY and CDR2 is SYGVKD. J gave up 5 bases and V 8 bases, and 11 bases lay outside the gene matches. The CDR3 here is CAIRGGGAGYGYTF. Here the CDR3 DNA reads TGTGCCATCCGGGGAGGGGGCGCTGGGTATGGCTACACCTTC.

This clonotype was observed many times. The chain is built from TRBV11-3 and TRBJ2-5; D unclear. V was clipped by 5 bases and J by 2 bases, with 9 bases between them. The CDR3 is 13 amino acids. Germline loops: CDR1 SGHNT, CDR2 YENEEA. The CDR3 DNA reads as TGTGCCAGCAGCCAGGTTAATCAAGAGACCCAGTACTTC. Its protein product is CASSQVNQETQYF.

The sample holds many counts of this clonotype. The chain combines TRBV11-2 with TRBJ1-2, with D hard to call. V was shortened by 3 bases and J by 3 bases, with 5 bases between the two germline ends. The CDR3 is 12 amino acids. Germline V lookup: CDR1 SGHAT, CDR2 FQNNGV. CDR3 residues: CASSFTDYGYTF. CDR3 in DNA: TGTGCCAGCAGCTTTACAGACTATGGCTACACCTTC.

CDR3 region: CASSSAGGLYEQYF. CDR3 sequence (DNA): TGTGCCAGCAGCTCAGCGGGAGGGCTGTACGAGCAGTACTTC. This chain links TRBV11-1 with TRBJ2-7, with 10 bases fitting TRBD2. This CDR3 is 14 amino acids long. Germline CDR1 and CDR2: SGHAT and FQDESV (reference sequence). V shed 4 bases, J shed 4 bases, and the junction held 4 bases outside the gene matches. The full variable domain, its missing parts supplied by reference TRBV11-1 and TRBJ2-7, is EAEVAQSPRYKITEKSQAVAFWCDPISGHATLYWYRQILGQGPELLVQFQDESVVDDSQLPKDRFSAERLKGVDSTLKIQPAELGDSAMYLCASSSAGGLYEQYFGPGTRLTVT.

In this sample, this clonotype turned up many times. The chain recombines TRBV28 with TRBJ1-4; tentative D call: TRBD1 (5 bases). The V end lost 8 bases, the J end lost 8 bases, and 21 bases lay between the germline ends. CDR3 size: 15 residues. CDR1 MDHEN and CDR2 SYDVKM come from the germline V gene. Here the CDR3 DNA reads TGTGCCAGCTGCTCGTCAGGGCAAGGACGCGAAAAACTGTTTTTT. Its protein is CASCSSGQGREKLFF. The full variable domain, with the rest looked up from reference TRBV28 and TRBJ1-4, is DVKVTQSSRYLVKRTGEKVFLECVQDMDHENMFWYRQDPGLGLRLIYFSYDVKMKEKGDIPEGYSVSREKKERFSLILESASTNQTSMYLCASCSSGQGREKLFFGSGTQLSVL.

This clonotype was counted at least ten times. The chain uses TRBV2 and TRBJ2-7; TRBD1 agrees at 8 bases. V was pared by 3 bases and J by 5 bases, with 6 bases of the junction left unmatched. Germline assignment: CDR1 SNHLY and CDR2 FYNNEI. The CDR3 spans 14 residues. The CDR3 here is CASSDRQGAHEQYF. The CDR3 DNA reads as TGTGCCAGCAGTGATCGGCAGGGGGCCCACGAGCAGTACTTC.

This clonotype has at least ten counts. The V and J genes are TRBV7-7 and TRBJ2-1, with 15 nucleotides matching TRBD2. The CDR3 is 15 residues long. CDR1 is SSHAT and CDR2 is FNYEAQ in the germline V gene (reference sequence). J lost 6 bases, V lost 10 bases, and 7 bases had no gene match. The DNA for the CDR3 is TGTGCCACATCCCCGGGACTAGCGGGAGGCAATGAGCAGTTCTTC. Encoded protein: CATSPGLAGGNEQFF.

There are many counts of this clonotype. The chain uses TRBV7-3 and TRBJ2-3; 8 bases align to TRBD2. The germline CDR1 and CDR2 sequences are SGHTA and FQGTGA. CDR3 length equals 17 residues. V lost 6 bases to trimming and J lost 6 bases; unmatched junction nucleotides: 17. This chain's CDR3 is CASSQTGTRGMLDTQYF. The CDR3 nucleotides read TGTGCCAGCAGTCAAACCGGGACTAGAGGGATGTTGGATACGCAGTATTTT.

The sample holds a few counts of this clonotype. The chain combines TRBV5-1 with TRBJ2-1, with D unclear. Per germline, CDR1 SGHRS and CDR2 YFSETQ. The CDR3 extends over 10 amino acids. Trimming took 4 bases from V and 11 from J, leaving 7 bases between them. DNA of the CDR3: TGCGCCAGCAGCGGTATCCAGCAGTTCTTC. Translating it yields CASSGIQQFF.

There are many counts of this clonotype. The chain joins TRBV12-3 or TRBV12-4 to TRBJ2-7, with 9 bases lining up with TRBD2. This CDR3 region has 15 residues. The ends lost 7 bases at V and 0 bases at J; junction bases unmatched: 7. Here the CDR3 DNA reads TGTGCCAGCACCTTGCTAGCGGGACCCTCCTACGAGCAGTACTTC. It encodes CASTLLAGPSYEQYF.

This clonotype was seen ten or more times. Here the CDR3 DNA reads TGTGCCAGCAGCTTAAGCTCACCGGGAGGGTTCGAGCAGTACTTC. Protein product: CASSLSSPGGFEQYF. The chain links TRBV7-3 to TRBJ2-7, with 8 bases lining up with TRBD2. CDR3 size: 15 residues. Germline-derived CDR1 and CDR2 are SGHTA and FQGTGA. The V gene end was trimmed by 1 base and the J gene end by 6 bases; junction bases not matched to a gene: 8.

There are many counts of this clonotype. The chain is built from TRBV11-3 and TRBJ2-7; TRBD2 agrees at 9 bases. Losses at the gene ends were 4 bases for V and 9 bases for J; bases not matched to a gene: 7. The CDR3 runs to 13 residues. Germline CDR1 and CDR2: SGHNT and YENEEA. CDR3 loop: CASSSLAGTLQYV. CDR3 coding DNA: TGTGCCAGCAGCTCCCTAGCGGGGACCTTGCAGTACGTC.

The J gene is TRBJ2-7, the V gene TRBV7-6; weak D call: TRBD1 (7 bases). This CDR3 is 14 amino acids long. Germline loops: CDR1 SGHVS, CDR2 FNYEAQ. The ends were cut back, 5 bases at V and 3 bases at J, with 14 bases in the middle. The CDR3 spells CASSPGDSVYEQYV. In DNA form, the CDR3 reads TGTGCCAGCAGCCCGGGGGACAGCGTCTACGAGCAGTACGTC.

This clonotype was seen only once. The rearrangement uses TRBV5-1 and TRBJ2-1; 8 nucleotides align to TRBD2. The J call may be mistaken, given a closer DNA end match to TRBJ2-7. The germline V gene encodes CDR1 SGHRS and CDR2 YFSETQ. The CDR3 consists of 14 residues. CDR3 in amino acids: CASSLAGGPGEQYV. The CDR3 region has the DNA TGCGCCAGCAGCTTGGCGGGAGGGCCGGGTGAGCAGTACGTC.

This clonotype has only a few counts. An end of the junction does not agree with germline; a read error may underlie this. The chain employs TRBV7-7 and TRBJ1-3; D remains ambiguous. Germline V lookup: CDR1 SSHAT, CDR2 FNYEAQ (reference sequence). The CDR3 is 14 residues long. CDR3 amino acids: CASSLDMGGNTIYF. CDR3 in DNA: TGTGCTAGCAGCTTAGATATGGGGGGAAACACCATATATTTT.

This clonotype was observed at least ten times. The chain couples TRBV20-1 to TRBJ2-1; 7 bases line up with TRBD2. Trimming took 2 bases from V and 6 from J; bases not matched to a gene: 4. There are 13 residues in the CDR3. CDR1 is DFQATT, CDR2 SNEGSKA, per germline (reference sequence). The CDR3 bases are TGCAGTGCTAGAAAGCGCGGGGGCAATGAGCAGTTCTTC. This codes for CSARKRGGNEQFF.

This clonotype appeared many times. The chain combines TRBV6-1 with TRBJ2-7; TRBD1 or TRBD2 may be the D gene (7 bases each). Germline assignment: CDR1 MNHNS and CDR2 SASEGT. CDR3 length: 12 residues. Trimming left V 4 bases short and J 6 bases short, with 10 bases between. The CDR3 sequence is CASSGEGAEQYF. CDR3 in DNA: TGTGCCAGCAGTGGGGAGGGGGCCGAGCAGTACTTC.

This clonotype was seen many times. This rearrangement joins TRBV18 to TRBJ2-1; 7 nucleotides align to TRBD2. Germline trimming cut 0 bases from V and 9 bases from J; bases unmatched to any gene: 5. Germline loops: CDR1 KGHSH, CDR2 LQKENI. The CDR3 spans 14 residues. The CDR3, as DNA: TGTGCCAGCTCACCACCCGGGACGGGGGGTGAGCAGTTCTTC. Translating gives CASSPPGTGGEQFF. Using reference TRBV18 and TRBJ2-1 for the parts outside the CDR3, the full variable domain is NAGVMQNPRHLVRRRGQEARLRCSPMKGHSHVYWYRQLPEEGLKFMVYLQKENIIDESGMPKERFSAEFPKEGPSILRIQQVVRGDSAAYFCASSPPGTGGEQFFGPGTRLTVL.

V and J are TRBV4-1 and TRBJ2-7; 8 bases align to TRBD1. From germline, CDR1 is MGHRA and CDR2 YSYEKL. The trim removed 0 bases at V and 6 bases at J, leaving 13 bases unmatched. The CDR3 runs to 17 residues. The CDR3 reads CASSQDPAGGVFREQYF. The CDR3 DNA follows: TGCGCCAGCAGCCAAGACCCGGCAGGGGGCGTTTTTCGCGAGCAGTACTTC.